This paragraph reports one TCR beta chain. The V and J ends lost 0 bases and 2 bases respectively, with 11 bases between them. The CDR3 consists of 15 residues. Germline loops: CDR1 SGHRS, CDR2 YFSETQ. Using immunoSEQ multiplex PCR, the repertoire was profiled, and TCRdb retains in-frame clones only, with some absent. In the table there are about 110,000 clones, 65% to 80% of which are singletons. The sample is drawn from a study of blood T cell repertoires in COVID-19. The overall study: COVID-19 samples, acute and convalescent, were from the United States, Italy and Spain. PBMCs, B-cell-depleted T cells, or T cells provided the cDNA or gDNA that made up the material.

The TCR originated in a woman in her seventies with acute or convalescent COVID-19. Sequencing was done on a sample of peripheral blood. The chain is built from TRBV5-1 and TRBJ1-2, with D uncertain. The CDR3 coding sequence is TGCGCCAGCAGCTTGGCTGGCGGTTCCAACTATGGCTACACCTTC. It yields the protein CASSLAGGSNYGYTF.